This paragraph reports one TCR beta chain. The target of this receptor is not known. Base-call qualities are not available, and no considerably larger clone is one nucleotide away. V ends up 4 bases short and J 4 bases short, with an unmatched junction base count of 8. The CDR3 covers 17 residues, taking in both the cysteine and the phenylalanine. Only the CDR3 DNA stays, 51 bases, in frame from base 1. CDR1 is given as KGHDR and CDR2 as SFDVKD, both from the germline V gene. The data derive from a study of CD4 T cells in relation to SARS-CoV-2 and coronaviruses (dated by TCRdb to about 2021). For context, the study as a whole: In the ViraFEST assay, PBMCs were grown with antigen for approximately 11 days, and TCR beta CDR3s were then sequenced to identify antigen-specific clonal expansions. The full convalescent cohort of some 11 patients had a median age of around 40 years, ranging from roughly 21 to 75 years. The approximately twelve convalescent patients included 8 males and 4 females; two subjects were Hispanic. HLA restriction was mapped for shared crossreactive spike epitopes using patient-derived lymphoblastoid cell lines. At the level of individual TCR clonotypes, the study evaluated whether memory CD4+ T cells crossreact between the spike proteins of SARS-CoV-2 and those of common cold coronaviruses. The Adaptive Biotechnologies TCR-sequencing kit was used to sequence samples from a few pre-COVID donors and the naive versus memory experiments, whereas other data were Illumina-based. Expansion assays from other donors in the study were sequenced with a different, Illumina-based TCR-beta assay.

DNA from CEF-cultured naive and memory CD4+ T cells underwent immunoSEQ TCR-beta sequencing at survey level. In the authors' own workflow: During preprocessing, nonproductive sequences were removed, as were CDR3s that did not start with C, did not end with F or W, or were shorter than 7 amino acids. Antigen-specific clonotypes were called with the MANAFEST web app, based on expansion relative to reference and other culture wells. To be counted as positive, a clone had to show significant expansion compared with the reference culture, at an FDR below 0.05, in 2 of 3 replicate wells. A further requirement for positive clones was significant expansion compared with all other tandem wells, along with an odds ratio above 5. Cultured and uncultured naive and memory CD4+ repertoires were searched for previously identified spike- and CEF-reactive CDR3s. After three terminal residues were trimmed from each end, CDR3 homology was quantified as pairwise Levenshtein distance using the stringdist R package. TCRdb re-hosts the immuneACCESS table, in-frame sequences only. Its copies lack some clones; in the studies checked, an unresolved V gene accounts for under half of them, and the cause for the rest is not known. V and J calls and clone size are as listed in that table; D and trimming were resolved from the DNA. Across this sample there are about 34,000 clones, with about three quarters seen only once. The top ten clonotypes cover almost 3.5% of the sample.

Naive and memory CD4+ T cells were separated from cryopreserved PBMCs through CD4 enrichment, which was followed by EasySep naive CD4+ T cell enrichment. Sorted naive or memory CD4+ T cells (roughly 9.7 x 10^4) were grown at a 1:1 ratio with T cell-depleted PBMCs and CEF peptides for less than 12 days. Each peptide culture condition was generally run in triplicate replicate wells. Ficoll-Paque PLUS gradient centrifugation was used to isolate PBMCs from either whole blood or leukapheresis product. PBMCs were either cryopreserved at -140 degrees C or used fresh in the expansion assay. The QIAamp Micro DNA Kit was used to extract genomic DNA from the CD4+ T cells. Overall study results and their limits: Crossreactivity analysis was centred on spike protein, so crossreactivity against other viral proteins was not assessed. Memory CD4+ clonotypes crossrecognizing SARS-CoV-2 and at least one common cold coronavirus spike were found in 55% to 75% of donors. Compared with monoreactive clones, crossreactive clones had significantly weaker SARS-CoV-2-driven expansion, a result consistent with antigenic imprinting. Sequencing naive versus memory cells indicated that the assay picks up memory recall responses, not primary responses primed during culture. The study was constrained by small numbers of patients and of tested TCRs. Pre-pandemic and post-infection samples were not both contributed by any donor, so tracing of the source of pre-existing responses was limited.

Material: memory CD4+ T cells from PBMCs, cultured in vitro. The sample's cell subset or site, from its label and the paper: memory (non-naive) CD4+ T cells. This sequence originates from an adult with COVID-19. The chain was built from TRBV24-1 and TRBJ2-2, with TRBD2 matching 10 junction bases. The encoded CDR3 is CATSDRGLAVGTGELFF. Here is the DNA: TGTGCCACCAGTGACCGAGGACTAGCGGTAGGCACCGGGGAGCTGTTTTTT.